The 8 T cell receptor beta chains reported below all come from one sample, sequenced in a study of human T cells and chemical hapten exposure. Noted time point: patch test 2, 6 weeks after DPC sensitization. Specified treatment: therapeutic diphenylcyclopropenone sensitization with weekly scalp DPC. TCRdb re-analysed the RACE reads in MiXCR, keeping a single row per CDR3 protein. The table includes about 380,000 distinct CDR3 sequences, about 6.9% detected once. This material consisted of whole blood, taken in connection with sensitization to the hapten diphenylcyclopropenone (DPC). These receptors were taken from a woman in her late teens or twenties with alopecia areata. Some clones in this sample may be carry-over from other donors' samples.

This clonotype came up many times. J is TRBJ2-6 and V is TRBV12-3 or TRBV12-4; D unclear. V was trimmed by 11 bases and J by 0 bases, leaving 17 bases between them. There are 16 residues in the CDR3. This chain's CDR3 is CASNRRESSGANVLTF. CDR3 coding DNA: TGTGCCTCCAACCGACGTGAGAGCTCTGGGGCCAACGTCCTGACTTTC.

This clonotype was detected many times. The genes are TRBV6-2 or TRBV6-3 and TRBJ2-1; 11 positions agree with TRBD2. The CDR3 runs 16 residues. Per the germline V gene, CDR1 is MNHEY and CDR2 is SVGEGT. Trimming removed 6 bases from V and 14 bases from J; junction bases left unmatched: 18. For the CDR3, the DNA is TGTGCCAGCAGACGCACTAGCGGGGGCCGACCCCTAGGGGAGTTCTTC. Amino acid sequence: CASRRTSGGRPLGEFF.

The rearrangement uses TRBV20-1 and TRBJ2-1; TRBD2 matches 8 bases. From germline, CDR1 is DFQATT and CDR2 SNEGSKA (reference sequence). The CDR3 contains 12 residues. After removal of 3 bases from V and 5 bases from J, the junction contained 0 bases not matched to a gene. The CDR3 DNA is TGCAGTGCTAGTAGCGGGGACAATGAGCAGTTCTTC. It is translated as CSASSGDNEQFF.

The table lists this clonotype with a few counts. The V and J genes are TRBV14 and TRBJ2-1; D unclear. The length of the CDR3 is 14 residues. The germline gives CDR1 SGHDN, CDR2 FVKESK. Trimming pared 3 bases from V and 3 bases from J, leaving 9 bases between. CDR3 in amino acids: CASSQAWGYNEQFF. In DNA form, the CDR3 reads TGTGCCAGCAGCCAGGCATGGGGCTACAATGAGCAGTTCTTC.

The table lists this clonotype with a few counts. The CDR3 DNA sequence: TGTGCCAGCAGTTACGACAGGGGGTTCCAAGAGACCCAGTACTTC. It specifies CASSYDRGFQETQYF. This sequence joins TRBV6-2 or TRBV6-3 and TRBJ2-5; 9 bases are shared with TRBD1. J lost 1 base, V lost 2 bases, and 2 bases had no gene match. The CDR3 totals 15 residues. Germline V lookup: CDR1 MNHEY, CDR2 SVGEGT.

This clonotype was recorded many times. The J gene is TRBJ1-1, the V gene TRBV6-5, with a tentative D call TRBD1 (6 bases). V shed 4 bases and J shed 5 bases, with 11 bases lying between them. The CDR3 totals 13 residues. Germline V gene sequence: CDR1 MNHEY, CDR2 SVGAGI. CDR3 in DNA: TGTGCCAGCAGTTCTCTCGGACAGACTGAAGCTTTCTTT. This gives the protein CASSSLGQTEAFF.

In this sample, this clonotype turned up many times. The CDR3 DNA reads as TGTGCCAGACGGTCGGGACAGGGATTTGTAAGTTCACCCCTCCACTTT. Translation gives CARRSGQGFVSSPLHF. The rearrangement links TRBV21-1 to TRBJ1-6; the table's D gene call, TRBD1, was not cross checked with the DNA. TRBV21-1 is given as a pseudogene. The CDR3 spans 16 residues.

This clonotype was observed at least ten times. The CDR3 loop reads CASSSSARANTEAFF. The CDR3 region has the DNA TGTGCCAGCAGTTCGTCCGCCAGGGCAAACACTGAAGCTTTCTTT. The chain employs TRBV6-5 and TRBJ1-1; D is possibly TRBD1 (5 bases). Germline CDR1 MNHEY, CDR2 SVGAGI. CDR3 length: 15 residues. V lost 4 bases and J lost 2, with 14 bases in between.